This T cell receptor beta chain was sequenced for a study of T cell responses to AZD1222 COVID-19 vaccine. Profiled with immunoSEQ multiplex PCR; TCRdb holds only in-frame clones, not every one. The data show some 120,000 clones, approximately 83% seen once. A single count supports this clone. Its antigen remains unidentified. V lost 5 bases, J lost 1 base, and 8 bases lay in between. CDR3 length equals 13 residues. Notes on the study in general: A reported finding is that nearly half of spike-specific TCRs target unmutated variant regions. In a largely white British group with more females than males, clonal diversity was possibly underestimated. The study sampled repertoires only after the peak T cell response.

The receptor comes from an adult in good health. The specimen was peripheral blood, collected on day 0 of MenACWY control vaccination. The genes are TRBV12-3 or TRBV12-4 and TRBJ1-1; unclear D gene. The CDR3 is CASSPDANTEAFF. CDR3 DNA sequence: TGTGCCAGCAGTCCCGATGCGAACACTGAAGCTTTCTTT.